The next 18 T cell receptor beta chains were all read from a single sample in a study of human T cells and chemical hapten exposure (dated by TCRdb to about 2021). This sample's time point label indicates: pre-sensitization, week 0. The intended sense of this specimen's treatment or condition label: therapeutic diphenylcyclopropenone sensitization with weekly scalp DPC. Library generation was performed with RACE. TCRdb lists the instrument as NextSeq 500. TCRdb passed the public sequencing reads through fastp at Q25 and MiXCR, retaining productive beta sequences. Records with the same CDR3 protein are collapsed into one entry carrying the most frequent genes and DNA. The sample table holds 57,000 or so distinct CDR3 sequences, of which over 9% were seen once. The ten largest make up approximately 4% of the sample. Sequencing used whole blood, obtained in connection with sensitization to the hapten diphenylcyclopropenone (DPC). The origin of the receptors is a middle-aged woman with alopecia areata. Some clones in this sample may be carry-over from other donors' samples.

This clonotype was seen a few times. The J gene is TRBJ2-7, the V gene TRBV6-5; D may be TRBD2 (6 bases). This CDR3 region has 14 residues. Germline values: CDR1 MNHEY, CDR2 SVGAGI. Trimming removed 2 bases at V and 3 bases at J, with 11 bases between. CDR3 in DNA: TGTGCCAGCAGTTACGGAGGGAGTGACTACGAGCAGTACTTC. Amino acid sequence: CASSYGGSDYEQYF.

In the case of this clonotype: Given a much more abundant clone one base away, this may be a read error. The V and J genes are TRBV30 and TRBJ2-1; 9 bases match TRBD1. The germline gives CDR1 GTSNPN, CDR2 SVGIG (reference sequence). This CDR3 region has 15 residues. The CDR3 sequence: CASTGGRPSYNEKFF. The CDR3 region has the DNA TGTGCCTCAACAGGGGGCCGCCCCTCCTACAATGAGAAGTTCTTC.

This clonotype was recorded a few times. The J gene is TRBJ2-7, the V gene TRBV29-1; 7 bases agree with TRBD2. The V gene's germline CDR1 is SQVTM and CDR2 ANQGSEA. This CDR3 has 14 residues. V was pared by 5 bases and J by 3 bases, with 10 bases of the junction left unmatched. DNA for the CDR3: TGCAGCGTTTCACCGCGGGGGACCAACTACGAGCAGTACTTC. Protein sequence: CSVSPRGTNYEQYF.

In its sample, this clonotype was seen a few times. Since the CDR3 does not end with the conserved phenylalanine or tryptophan, this likely comes from a read error. Because the CDR3's place on the DNA is in doubt, the DNA is left out and the CDR3 is given as listed by TCRdb. The chain combines TRBV2 with TRBJ2-3; the table gives TRBD1 as D, unverified against the DNA. The CDR3 spans 11 amino acids, including both terminal residues. Per germline, CDR1 SNHLY and CDR2 FYNNEI. This CDR3 is CASSEAGRSVV.

This clonotype has only a few counts. The chain joins TRBV9 to TRBJ2-7; D assignment may be TRBD1 or TRBD2 (5 bases each). V dropped 3 bases and J dropped 3 bases, with 13 bases sitting between them. This CDR3 contains 14 residues. Germline V gene sequence: CDR1 SGDLS, CDR2 YYNGEE. CDR3 amino acids: CASSAASGGYEQYF. The CDR3 DNA reads TGTGCCAGCAGCGCCGCTTCTGGGGGCTACGAGCAGTACTTC.

As to this clonotype: This may arise from a read error, as a much more abundant clone is one base away. The genes are TRBV14 and TRBJ2-1; 7 bases line up with TRBD2. V shed 0 bases and J 12 bases; nucleotides not matched to a gene: 17. Germline-derived CDR1 and CDR2 are SGHDN and FVKESK. This CDR3 is 17 amino acids long. The CDR3 loop reads CASSQDLRGEGWRRQFF. CDR3 coding DNA: TGTGCCAGCAGCCAAGATCTTCGCGGGGAGGGGTGGCGAAGGCAGTTCTTC.

The chain couples TRBV10-3 to TRBJ1-3; tentatively, D is TRBD1 (6 bases). Germline lookup yields CDR1 ENHRY and CDR2 SYGVKD. The CDR3 contains 13 residues. V lost 6 bases and J 2 bases, leaving 8 bases between the germline ends. The CDR3: CAISGGPGNTIYF. The CDR3 DNA follows: TGTGCCATCAGCGGGGGGCCTGGAAACACCATATATTTT.

The V call is TRBV27, the J call TRBJ2-1, with 13 nucleotides matching TRBD2. V gave up 10 bases and J gave up 10 bases; unmatched junction bases: 13. Germline V gene lookup returns CDR1 MNHEY and CDR2 SMNVEV (reference sequence). There are 15 residues in the CDR3. The CDR3 bases are TGTGCCACCAAGTCCGGGACTAGCGGGATCATCGAGCAGTTCTTC. Protein sequence: CATKSGTSGIIEQFF.

The V and J genes are TRBV29-1 and TRBJ2-2; TRBD1 agrees at 7 bases. The germline gives CDR1 SQVTM, CDR2 ANQGSEA. V lost 3 bases, J lost 1 base, and 5 bases stayed unmatched. The CDR3 contains 15 residues. DNA for the CDR3: TGCAGCGTTGAGGGGGACAGTTTGAACACCGGGGAGCTGTTTTTT. Its protein is CSVEGDSLNTGELFF.

The chain couples TRBV29-1 to TRBJ2-7; D gene uncertain. Trimming removed 6 bases from V and 3 bases from J, with 12 bases in between. CDR1 is SQVTM, CDR2 ANQGSEA, per germline. CDR3 length: 12 amino acids. The CDR3 region has the DNA TGCAGCGTGCCGGGTCCTCACTACGAGCAGTACTTC. Translation gives CSVPGPHYEQYF.

In this sample, this clonotype turned up a few times. DNA for the CDR3: TGTGCCACCTGGGGAGTAGCCGGCCAGAGGACGCGGGCGAATGAGCAGTTCTTC. It specifies CATWGVAGQRTRANEQFF. The rearrangement joins TRBV7-8 to TRBJ2-1, with a possible D match to TRBD2 (5 bases). Germline V lookup: CDR1 SGHVS, CDR2 FQNEAQ. The V end lost 10 bases, the J end lost 7 bases, and 32 bases lay between the germline ends. The CDR3 is 18 residues long. The complete variable domain, with remaining parts taken from reference TRBV7-8 and TRBJ2-1, reads GAGVSQSPRYKVAKRGQDVALRCDPISGHVSLFWYQQALGQGPEFLTYFQNEAQLDKSGLPSDRFFAERPEGSVSTLKIQRTQQEDSAVYLCATWGVAGQRTRANEQFFGPGTRLTVL.

This chain links TRBV6-2 or TRBV6-3 with TRBJ2-2, with 9 bases that match TRBD1. CDR3 length: 14 amino acids. The V and J ends lost 6 bases and 4 bases, in that order; junction bases with no gene match: 3. The V gene's germline CDR1 is MNHEY and CDR2 SVGEGT. The CDR3 reads CASSTTGGTGELFF. The CDR3 bases are TGTGCCAGCAGCACGACAGGGGGCACCGGGGAGCTGTTTTTT.

The chain couples TRBV7-8 to TRBJ2-3; TRBD2 aligns across 9 bases. J was trimmed by 8 bases and V by 5 bases; bases with no gene match: 14. Germline-derived CDR1 and CDR2 are SGHVS and FQNEAQ. CDR3 length equals 16 residues. The CDR3 reads CASSVEQGLARFTQYF. The DNA for the CDR3 is TGTGCCAGCAGCGTGGAACAGGGACTAGCACGGTTTACGCAGTATTTT.

In this sample, this clonotype turned up many times. The chain carries TRBV11-2 and TRBJ2-3; tentative D call: TRBD1 (6 bases). The CDR3 is 16 amino acids. Germline V gene sequence: CDR1 SGHAT, CDR2 FQNNGV. Trimming stripped 1 base from V and 2 bases from J, with 13 bases between. The CDR3 region is CASSLGVRGYTDTQYF. Here the CDR3 DNA reads TGTGCCAGCAGCTTAGGCGTCAGGGGATACACAGATACGCAGTATTTT.

This clonotype was found many times. The chain is built from TRBV7-9 and TRBJ2-5; no clear D. The CDR3 totals 13 residues. V was shortened by 5 bases and J by 3 bases, with 10 bases between the two germline ends. Germline V gene lookup returns CDR1 SEHNR and CDR2 FQNEAQ (reference sequence). CDR3 DNA sequence: TGTGCCAGCAGCCCAGCCTCGAAAGAGACCCAGTACTTC. Its translation is CASSPASKETQYF.

In its sample, this clonotype was seen a few times. The chain combines TRBV4-3 with TRBJ1-1, with D possibly matching TRBD1 (6 bases). V was clipped by 0 bases and J by 1 base, with 9 bases between them. This CDR3 is built from 15 residues. CDR1 and CDR2 from the germline V gene are LGHNA and YSLEER. CDR3 sequence (DNA): TGCGCCAGCAGCCAAGAACTACAGGGGAACACTGAAGCTTTCTTT. Its translation is CASSQELQGNTEAFF.

This clonotype occurred many times. The germline gene is not matched at one end of the junction; a read error may be the cause. The rearrangement uses TRBV29-1 and TRBJ2-5; weak D call: TRBD2 (6 bases). Germline V gives CDR1 SQVTM, CDR2 ANQGSEA. This CDR3 has 13 amino acids. This chain's CDR3 is CSVEVGGGETQYF. Here the CDR3 DNA reads TGCAGCGTCGAAGTCGGGGGAGGAGAGACCCAGTACTTC. The whole variable domain, remainder taken from reference TRBV29-1 and TRBJ2-5, is SAVISQKPSRDICQRGTSLTIQCQVDSQVTMMFWYRQQPGQSLTLIATANQGSEATYESGFVIDKFPISRPNLTFSTLTVSNMSPEDSSIYLCSVEVGGGETQYFGPGTRLLVL.

This clonotype was seen a few times. The rearrangement uses TRBV29-1 and TRBJ2-7; no clear D. Per the germline V gene, CDR1 is SQVTM and CDR2 is ANQGSEA. The V end was cut by 5 bases, the J end by 2 bases, with 10 bases between. This CDR3 region has 12 residues. The CDR3 sequence is CSVRGRTYEQYF. CDR3 DNA: TGCAGCGTTCGCGGACGGACCTACGAGCAGTACTTC.